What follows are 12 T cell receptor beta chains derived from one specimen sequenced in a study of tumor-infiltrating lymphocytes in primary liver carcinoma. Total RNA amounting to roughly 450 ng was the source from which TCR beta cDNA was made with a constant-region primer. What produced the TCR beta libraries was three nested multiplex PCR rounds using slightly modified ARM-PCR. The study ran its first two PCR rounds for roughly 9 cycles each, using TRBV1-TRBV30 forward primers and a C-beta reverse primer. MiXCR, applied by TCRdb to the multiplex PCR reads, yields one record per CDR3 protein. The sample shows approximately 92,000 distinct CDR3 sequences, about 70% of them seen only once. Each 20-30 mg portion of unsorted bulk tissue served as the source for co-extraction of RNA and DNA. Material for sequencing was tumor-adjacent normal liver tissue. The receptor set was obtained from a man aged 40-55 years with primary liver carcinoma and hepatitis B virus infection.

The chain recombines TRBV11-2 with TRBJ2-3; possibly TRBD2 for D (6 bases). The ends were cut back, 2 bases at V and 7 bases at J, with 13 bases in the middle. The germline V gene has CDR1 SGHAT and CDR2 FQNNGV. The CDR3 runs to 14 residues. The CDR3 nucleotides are TGTGCCAGCAGCTTATCTCTCCTAGCGAATACGCAGTATTTT. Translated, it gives CASSLSLLANTQYF.

CDR3 bases: TGTGCCAGCAGCTTTGTCGGCTCCTACGAGCAGTACTTC. This codes for CASSFVGSYEQYF. This chain connects TRBV7-4 to TRBJ2-7; D gene uncertain. The V gene's germline CDR1 is SGHVT and CDR2 SQSDAQ. Trimming stripped 3 bases from V and 0 bases from J, with 6 bases between. The CDR3 has 13 amino acids.

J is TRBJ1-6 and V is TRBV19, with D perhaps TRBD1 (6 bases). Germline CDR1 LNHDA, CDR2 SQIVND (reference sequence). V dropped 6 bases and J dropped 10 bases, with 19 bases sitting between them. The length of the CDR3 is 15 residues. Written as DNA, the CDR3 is TGTGCCAGTAGGTTGACAGGCGCAACCGCCTCACCCCTCCACTTT. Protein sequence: CASRLTGATASPLHF.

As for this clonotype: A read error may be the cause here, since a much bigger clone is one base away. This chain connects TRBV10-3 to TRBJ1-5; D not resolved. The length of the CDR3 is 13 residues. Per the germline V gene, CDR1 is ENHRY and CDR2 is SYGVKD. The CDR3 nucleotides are TGTGCCGTCAGTGTGGATAGCAATCAGCCCCAGCATTTT. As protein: CAVSVDSNQPQHF.

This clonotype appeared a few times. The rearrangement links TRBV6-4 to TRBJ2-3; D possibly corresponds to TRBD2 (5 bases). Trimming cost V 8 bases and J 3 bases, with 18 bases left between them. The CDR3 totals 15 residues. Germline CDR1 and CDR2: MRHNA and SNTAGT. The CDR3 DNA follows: TGTGCCAGCGCGTGGGTAGGACCGGGGACAGATACGCAGTATTTT. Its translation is CASAWVGPGTDTQYF.

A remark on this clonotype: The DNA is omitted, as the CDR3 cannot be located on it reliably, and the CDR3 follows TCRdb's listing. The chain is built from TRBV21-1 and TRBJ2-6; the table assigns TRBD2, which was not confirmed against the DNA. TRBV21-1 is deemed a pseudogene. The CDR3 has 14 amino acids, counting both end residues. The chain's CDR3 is CASSVAGGANVLTF.

The DNA for the CDR3 is TGTGTCAACAGCTTAGTGGCGCTAACGGGAACCGGGGAGCTGTTTTTT. It encodes CVNSLVALTGTGELFF. The V gene is TRBV11-2, the J gene TRBJ2-2; a possible D gene is TRBD2 (5 bases). The CDR3 totals 16 residues. Germline V gene sequence: CDR1 SGHAT, CDR2 FQNNGV. Full variable domain (remainder filled in from reference TRBV11-2 and TRBJ2-2): EAGVAQSPRYKIIEKRQSVAFWCNPISGHATLYWYQQILGQGPKLLIQFQNNGVVDDSQLPKDRFSAERLKGVDSTLKIQPAKLEDSAVYLCVNSLVALTGTGELFFGEGSRLTVL.

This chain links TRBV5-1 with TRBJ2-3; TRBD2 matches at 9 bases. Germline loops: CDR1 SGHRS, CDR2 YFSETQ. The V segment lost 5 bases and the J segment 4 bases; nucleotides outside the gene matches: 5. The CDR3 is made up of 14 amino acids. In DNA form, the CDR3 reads TGCGCCAGCAGAAGGCGGGAGGGGGCAGATACGCAGTATTTT. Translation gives CASRRREGADTQYF.

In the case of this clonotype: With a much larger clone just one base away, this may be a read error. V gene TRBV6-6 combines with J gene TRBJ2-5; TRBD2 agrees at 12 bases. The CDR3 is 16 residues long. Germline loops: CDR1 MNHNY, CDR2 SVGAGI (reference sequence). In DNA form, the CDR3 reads TGTGTCAGCAGTGGCAAGACTAGCGGGAGTTTAGAGACCCAGTACTTC. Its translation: CVSSGKTSGSLETQYF.

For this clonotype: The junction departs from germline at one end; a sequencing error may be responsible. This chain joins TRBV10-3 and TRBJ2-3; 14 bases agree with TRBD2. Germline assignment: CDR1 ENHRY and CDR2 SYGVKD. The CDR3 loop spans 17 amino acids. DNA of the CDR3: TGCGCCATCAGTGGTTCTTTCGGGACTAGCGGGAGAGATACGCAGTATTTT. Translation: CAISGSFGTSGRDTQYF.

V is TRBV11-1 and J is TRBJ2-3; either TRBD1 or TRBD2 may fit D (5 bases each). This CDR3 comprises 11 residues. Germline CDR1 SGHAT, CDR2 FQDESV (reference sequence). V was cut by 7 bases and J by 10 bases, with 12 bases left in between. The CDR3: CASIRGAAQYF. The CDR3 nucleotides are TGTGCCAGCATCCGAGGGGCTGCGCAGTATTTT. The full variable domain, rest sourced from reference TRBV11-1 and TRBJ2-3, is EAEVAQSPRYKITEKSQAVAFWCDPISGHATLYWYRQILGQGPELLVQFQDESVVDDSQLPKDRFSAERLKGVDSTLKIQPAELGDSAMYLCASIRGAAQYFGPGTRLTVL.

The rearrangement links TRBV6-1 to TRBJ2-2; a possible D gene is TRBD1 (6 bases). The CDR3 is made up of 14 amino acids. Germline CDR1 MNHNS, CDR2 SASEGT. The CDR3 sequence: CASVPQGSTGELFF. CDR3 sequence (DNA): TGTGCAAGCGTTCCGCAGGGGAGCACCGGGGAGCTGTTTTTT.